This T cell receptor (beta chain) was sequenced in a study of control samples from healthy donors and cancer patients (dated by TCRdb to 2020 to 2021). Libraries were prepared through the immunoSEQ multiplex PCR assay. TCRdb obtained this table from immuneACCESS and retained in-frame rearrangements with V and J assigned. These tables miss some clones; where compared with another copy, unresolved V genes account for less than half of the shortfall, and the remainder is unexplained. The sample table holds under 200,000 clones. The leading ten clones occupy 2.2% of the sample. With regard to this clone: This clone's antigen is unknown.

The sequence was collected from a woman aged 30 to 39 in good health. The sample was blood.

The nucleotides read TGTGCCAGCTCACCGATGGGCCGAGAGGAGCCCCAGCATTTT. This gives the protein CASSPMGREEPQHF. The chain employs TRBV18 and TRBJ1-5, with an unclear D gene assignment. The germline V gene yields KGHSH for CDR1 and LQKENI for CDR2. From the cysteine through the phenylalanine, the CDR3 covers 14 amino acids. Only the CDR3 portion is preserved as DNA: 42 bases, with reading frame beginning at the first base. V sheds 3 bases and J sheds 8 bases, leaving 14 bases between their ends. Here the CDR3 is joined to the reference TRBV18 and TRBJ1-5 genes, and the full variable domain is: NAGVMQNPRHLVRRRGQEARLRCSPMKGHSHVYWYRQLPEEGLKFMVYLQKENIIDESGMPKERFSAEFPKEGPSILRIQQVVRGDSAAYFCASSPMGREEPQHFGDGTRLSIL.